This T cell receptor (beta chain) came from a study of somatic mutations in cytotoxic T cells in rheumatoid arthritis. About the research overall: Patients had 25 to 30 ml EDTA blood drawn right after diagnosis, before any treatment.

Study outcomes and limitations: For rheumatoid arthritis patients, the slight TRBV07 underrepresentation lacked multiple-comparison adjustment.

Repertoires were generated with immunoSEQ multiplex PCR, while TCRdb's copy carries only in-frame clones and drops some. The sample lists 3,000 or so clones, 92% occurring once. Trimming removed 5 bases from V and 3 bases from J, with 13 bases in between. CDR1 SGHAT and CDR2 FQNNGV come from the germline V gene. The CDR3 length is 14 residues. About this clone itself: Its antigen is not identified.

The source of this sequence is a woman aged 18-35 years with rheumatoid arthritis. This rearrangement joins TRBV11-2 to TRBJ2-5; weak D call: TRBD1 (5 bases). The sequencing input was CD8+ T cells sorted from blood. The CDR3 sequence is CASSLNGAEETQYF. CDR3 in DNA: TGTGCCAGCAGCCTAAATGGGGCTGAAGAGACCCAGTACTTC. Full variable domain (rest looked up from reference TRBV11-2 and TRBJ2-5): EAGVAQSPRYKIIEKRQSVAFWCNPISGHATLYWYQQILGQGPKLLIQFQNNGVVDDSQLPKDRFSAERLKGVDSTLKIQPAKLEDSAVYLCASSLNGAEETQYFGPGTRLLVL.